Given below is one T cell receptor beta chain in context. This entry is derived from a study of blood T cell repertoires in COVID-19. Study context: Sources were T cells, B-cell-depleted T cells, or PBMCs; the material itself was cDNA or gDNA.

The V and J ends lost 2 bases and 4 bases respectively, with 18 bases between them. Looked up from germline, CDR1 is SNHLY and CDR2 is FYNNEI. CDR3 length: 17 residues. Produced via immunoSEQ multiplex PCR; TCRdb's table is partial and in-frame only. Of approximately 220,000 clones listed, around 91% were seen once; the top ten hold less than 15%. Participant-given clinical history determined each cohort assignment. This clonotype originated in a man aged 30 to 45 who had been exposed to COVID-19. The sample comprised PBMCs or T cells enriched from blood (not recorded which). This chain links TRBV2 with TRBJ1-5; D uncertain. CDR3 region: CASSESGLQRLNQPQHF. The CDR3 region has the DNA TGTGCCAGCAGTGAAAGCGGGCTCCAACGCTTGAATCAGCCCCAGCATTTT.